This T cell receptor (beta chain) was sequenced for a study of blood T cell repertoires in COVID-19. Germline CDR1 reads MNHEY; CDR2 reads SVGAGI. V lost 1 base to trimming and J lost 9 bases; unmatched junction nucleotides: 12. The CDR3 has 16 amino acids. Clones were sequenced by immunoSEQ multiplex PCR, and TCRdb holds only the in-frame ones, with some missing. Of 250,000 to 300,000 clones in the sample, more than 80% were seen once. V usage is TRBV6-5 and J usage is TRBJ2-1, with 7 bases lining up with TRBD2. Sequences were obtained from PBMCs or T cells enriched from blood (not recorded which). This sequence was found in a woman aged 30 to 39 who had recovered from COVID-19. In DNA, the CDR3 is TGTGCCAGCAGTTACTTTACGGGCGGGAGAGGTATTGAGCAGTTCTTC. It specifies CASSYFTGGRGIEQFF.